Sequencing of this T cell receptor beta chain was carried out in a study of T cell changes during pregnancy in multiple sclerosis. The table came from immunoSEQ multiplex PCR; TCRdb's copy has only in-frame clones and leaves some out. The sample lists around 100,000 clones; more than 90% were seen once. This CDR3 is 13 amino acids long. Germline V gives CDR1 MGHRA, CDR2 YSYEKL. The V segment lost 7 bases and the J segment 3 bases; nucleotides outside the gene matches: 5. This clonotype originated in a female donor with multiple sclerosis, enrolled in a pregnancy study. The V call is TRBV4-1, the J call TRBJ1-1; TRBD1 agrees at 7 bases. Material: peripheral blood, obtained in the second trimester of pregnancy. CDR3 amino acids: CASTSTGYTEAFF. For the CDR3, the DNA is TGCGCCAGCACTTCGACAGGGTACACTGAAGCTTTCTTT.